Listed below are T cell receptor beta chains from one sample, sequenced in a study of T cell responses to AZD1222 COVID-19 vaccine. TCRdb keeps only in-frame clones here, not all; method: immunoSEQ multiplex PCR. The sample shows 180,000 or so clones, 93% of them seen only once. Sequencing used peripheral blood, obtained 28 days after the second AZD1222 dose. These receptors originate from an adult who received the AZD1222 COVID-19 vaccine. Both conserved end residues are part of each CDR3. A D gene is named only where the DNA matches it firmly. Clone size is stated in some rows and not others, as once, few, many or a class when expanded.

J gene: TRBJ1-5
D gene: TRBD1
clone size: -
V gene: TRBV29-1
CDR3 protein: CSAQGSLGQPQHF
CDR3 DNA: TGCAGCGCACAGGGGTCTCTTGGTCAGCCCCAGCATTTT

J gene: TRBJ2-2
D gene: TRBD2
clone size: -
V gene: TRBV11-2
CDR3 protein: CASSETSGGERTGELFF
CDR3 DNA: TGTGCCAGCAGCGAGACTAGCGGGGGGGAGAGGACCGGGGAGCTGTTTTTT

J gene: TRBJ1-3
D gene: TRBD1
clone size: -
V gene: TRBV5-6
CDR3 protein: CASSLVAWGQSLGNTIYF
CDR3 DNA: TGTGCCAGCAGCTTGGTAGCCTGGGGACAGAGCCTTGGGAACACCATATATTTT

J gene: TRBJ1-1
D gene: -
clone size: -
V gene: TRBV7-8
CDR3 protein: CAGSSFGGGVNTEAFF
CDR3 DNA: TGTGCCGGCAGCTCCTTCGGAGGGGGAGTGAACACTGAAGCTTTCTTT

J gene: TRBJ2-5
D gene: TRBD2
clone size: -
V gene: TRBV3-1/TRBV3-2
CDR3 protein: CASSRGTSGGETQYF
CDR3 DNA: TGTGCCAGCAGCCGCGGGACTAGCGGGGGAGAGACCCAGTACTTC

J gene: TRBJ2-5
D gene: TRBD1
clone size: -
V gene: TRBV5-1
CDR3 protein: CASSPTGPGQETQYF
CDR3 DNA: TGCGCCAGCAGCCCGACAGGGCCCGGACAAGAGACCCAGTACTTC

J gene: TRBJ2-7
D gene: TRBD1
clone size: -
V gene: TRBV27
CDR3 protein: CASSRQGAYEQYF
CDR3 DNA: TGTGCCAGCAGTAGGCAGGGGGCCTACGAGCAGTACTTC

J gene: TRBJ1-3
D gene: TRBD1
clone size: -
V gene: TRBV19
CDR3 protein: CASSTGQAGNTIYF
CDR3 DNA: TGTGCCAGTAGTACGGGACAGGCTGGAAACACCATATATTTT

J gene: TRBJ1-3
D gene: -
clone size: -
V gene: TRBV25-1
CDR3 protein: CASSLRSGNTIYF
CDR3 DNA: TGTGCCAGCAGCCTCAGGTCTGGAAACACCATATATTTT

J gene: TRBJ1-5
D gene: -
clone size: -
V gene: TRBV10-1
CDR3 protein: CASSEQGNQPQHF
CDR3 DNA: TGCGCCAGCAGTGAACAGGGCAATCAGCCCCAGCATTTT

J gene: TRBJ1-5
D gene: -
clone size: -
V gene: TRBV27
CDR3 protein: CASSPAGSNQPQHF
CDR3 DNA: TGTGCCAGCAGTCCCGCTGGAAGCAATCAGCCCCAGCATTTT

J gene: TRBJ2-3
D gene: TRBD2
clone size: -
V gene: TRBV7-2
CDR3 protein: CASSAGILAGGPDTQYF
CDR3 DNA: TGTGCCAGCAGCGCGGGGATACTAGCGGGGGGGCCAGATACGCAGTATTTT

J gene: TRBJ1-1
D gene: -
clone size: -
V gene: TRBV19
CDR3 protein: CASSRRQDDTEAFF
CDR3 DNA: TGTGCCAGTAGTAGGAGACAAGACGACACTGAAGCTTTCTTT

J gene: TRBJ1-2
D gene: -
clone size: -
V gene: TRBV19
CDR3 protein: CASSRGDIGGGYTF
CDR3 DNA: TGTGCCAGTAGTCGAGGGGATATCGGGGGTGGCTACACCTTC

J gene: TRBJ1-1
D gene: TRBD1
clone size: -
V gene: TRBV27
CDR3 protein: CASSSPGTGNTEAFF
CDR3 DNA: TGTGCCAGCAGCTCCCCCGGGACAGGGAACACTGAAGCTTTCTTT

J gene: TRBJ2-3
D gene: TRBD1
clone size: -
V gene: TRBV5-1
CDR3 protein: CASSLEGRGRTDTQYF
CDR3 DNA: TGCGCCAGCAGCTTGGAGGGCAGGGGGCGCACAGATACGCAGTATTTT

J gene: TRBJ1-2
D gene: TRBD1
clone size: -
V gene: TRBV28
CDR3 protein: CASRTGVIYGYTF
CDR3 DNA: TGTGCCAGCAGGACAGGGGTCATCTATGGCTACACCTTC

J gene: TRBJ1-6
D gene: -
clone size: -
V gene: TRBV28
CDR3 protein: CASRASYNSPLHF
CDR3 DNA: TGTGCCAGCAGGGCATCCTATAATTCACCCCTCCACTTT

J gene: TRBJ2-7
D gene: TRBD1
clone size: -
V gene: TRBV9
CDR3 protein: CASSVWDRTFYEQYF
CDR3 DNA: TGTGCCAGCAGCGTGTGGGACAGGACCTTCTACGAGCAGTACTTC

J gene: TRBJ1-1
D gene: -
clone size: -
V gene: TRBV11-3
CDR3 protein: CASSLMKETEAFF
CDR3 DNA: TGTGCCAGCAGCTTAATGAAAGAGACTGAAGCTTTCTTT

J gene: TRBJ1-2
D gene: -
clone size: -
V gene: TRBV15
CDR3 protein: CATKTARGYGYTF
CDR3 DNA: TGTGCCACTAAGACAGCCCGGGGGTATGGCTACACCTTC

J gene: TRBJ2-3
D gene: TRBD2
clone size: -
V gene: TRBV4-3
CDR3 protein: CASSQDYGGGLTDTQYF
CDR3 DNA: TGCGCCAGCAGCCAAGATTACGGCGGGGGGCTCACAGATACGCAGTATTTT

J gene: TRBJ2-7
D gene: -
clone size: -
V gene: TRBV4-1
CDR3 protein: CASSPGTFSYEQYF
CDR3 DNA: TGCGCCAGCAGCCCTGGGACATTTAGCTACGAGCAGTACTTC

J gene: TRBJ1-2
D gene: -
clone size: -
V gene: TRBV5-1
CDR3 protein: CASSLDDGNYGYTF
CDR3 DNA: TGCGCCAGCAGCTTGGACGACGGTAACTATGGCTACACCTTC

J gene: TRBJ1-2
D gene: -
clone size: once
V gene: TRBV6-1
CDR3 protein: CASSYTHDNYGYTF
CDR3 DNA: TGTGCCAGCAGTTATACCCACGATAACTATGGCTACACCTTC

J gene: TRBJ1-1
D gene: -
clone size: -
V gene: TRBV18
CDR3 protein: CASSPYWGTEAFF
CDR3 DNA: TGTGCCAGCTCACCCTACTGGGGCACTGAAGCTTTCTTT

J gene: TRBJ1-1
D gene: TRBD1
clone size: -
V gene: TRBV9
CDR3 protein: CASSAPGGTEAFF
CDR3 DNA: TGTGCCAGCAGCGCTCCAGGGGGGACTGAAGCTTTCTTT

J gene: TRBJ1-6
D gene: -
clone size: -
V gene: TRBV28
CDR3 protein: CAGTGPNLSPLHF
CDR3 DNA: TGTGCCGGAACCGGGCCCAACCTTTCACCCCTCCACTTT

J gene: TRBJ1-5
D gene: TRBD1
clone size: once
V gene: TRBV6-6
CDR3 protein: CASSYSTRGTQPQHF
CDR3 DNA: TGTGCCAGCAGTTACTCGACCAGGGGGACTCAGCCCCAGCATTTT

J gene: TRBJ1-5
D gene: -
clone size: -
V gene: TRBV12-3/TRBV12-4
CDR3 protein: CASTPDRYQPQHF
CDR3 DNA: TGTGCCAGCACCCCGGACAGATATCAGCCCCAGCATTTT

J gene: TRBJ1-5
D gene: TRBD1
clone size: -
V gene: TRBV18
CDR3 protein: CASSPTSGGPTSPQHF
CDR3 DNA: TGTGCCAGCTCACCTACCTCAGGGGGCCCCACCTCGCCCCAGCATTTT

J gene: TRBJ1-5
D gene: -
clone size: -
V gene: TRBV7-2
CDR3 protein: CASSSRDFNQPQHF
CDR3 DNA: TGTGCCAGCAGCTCCCGGGACTTCAATCAGCCCCAGCATTTT

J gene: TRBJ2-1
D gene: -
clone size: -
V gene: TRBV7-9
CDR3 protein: CASSEDMGYNEQFF
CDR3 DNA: TGTGCCAGCAGCGAAGACATGGGATACAATGAGCAGTTCTTC

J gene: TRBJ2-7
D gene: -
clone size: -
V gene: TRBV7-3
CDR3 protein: CASSSTRGEQYF
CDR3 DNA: TGTGCCAGCAGCTCGACCCGTGGGGAGCAGTACTTC

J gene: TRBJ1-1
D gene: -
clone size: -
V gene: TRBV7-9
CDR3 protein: CASSLGGSTEAFF
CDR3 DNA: TGTGCCAGCAGCTTGGGGGGATCCACTGAAGCTTTCTTT

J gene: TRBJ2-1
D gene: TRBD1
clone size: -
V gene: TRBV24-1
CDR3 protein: CATSDPGQGNEQFF
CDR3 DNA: TGTGCCACCAGTGACCCGGGACAGGGGAATGAGCAGTTCTTC

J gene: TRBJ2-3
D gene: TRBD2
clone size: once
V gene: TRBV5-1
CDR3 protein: CASSLGGGSDTQYF
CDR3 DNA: TGCGCCAGCAGCCTTGGCGGGGGGTCGGATACGCAGTATTTT

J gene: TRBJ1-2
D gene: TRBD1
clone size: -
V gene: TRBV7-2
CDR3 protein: CASSSTGFEVLGGYTF
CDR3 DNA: TGTGCCAGCAGCTCGACAGGGTTTGAGGTCCTCGGGGGCTACACCTTC

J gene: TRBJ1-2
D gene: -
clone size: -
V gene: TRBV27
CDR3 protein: CASSPSGYGYTF
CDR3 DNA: TGTGCCAGCAGCCCCTCGGGGTATGGCTACACCTTC